This T cell receptor beta chain was found in a study of monozygotic twins with inflammatory bowel disease. The study, taken as a whole, reports: Findings did not support one strong IBD-associated signal or clonotype.

Eight separate reactions per sample served to make cDNA. TCRdb re-called the 5' RACE reads; every CDR3 protein appears as one record, without DNA. The sample features some 170,000 distinct CDR3 sequences, with approximately 7.4% in its top ten. On this clonotype itself: Its antigen remains unidentified.

This CDR3 has 14 residues. Germline lookup yields CDR1 MNHEY and CDR2 SVGEGT. Material for sequencing was blood. The sequence derives from a human donor with ulcerative colitis or Crohn's disease, or a healthy co-twin of an affected twin (not recorded which). The chain has TRBV6-2 or TRBV6-3 and TRBJ2-7; TCRdb's D gene call, TRBD1, goes unchecked for lack of DNA. The chain's CDR3 is CASSFKTVSYEQYF.